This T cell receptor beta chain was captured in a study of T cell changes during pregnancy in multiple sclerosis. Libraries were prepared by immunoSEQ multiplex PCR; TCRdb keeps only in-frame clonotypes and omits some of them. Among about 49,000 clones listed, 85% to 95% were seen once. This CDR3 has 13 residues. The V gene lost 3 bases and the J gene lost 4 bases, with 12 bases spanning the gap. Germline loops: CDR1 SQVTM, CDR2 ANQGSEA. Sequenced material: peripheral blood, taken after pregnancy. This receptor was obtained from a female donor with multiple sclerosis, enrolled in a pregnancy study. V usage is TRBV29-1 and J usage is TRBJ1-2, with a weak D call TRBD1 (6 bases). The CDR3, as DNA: TGCAGCGTTGATACCGGACAGACCTATGGCTACACCTTC. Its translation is CSVDTGQTYGYTF.